The clone carrying this TCR beta chain was observed once. Antigen specificity is unknown. This entry belongs to a study of T cell responses to AZD1222 COVID-19 vaccine. Study background: Recipients boosted at about 4 weeks or about 12 weeks are pooled.

CDR3 length equals 16 residues. Germline-derived CDR1 and CDR2 are SGHDN and FVKESK. The J segment lost 2 bases and the V segment lost 4 bases, leaving 6 bases of the junction unmatched. Libraries were prepared by immunoSEQ multiplex PCR; TCRdb keeps only in-frame clonotypes and omits some of them. The repertoire holds roughly 120,000 clones, with nearly 90% as singletons. Overall study findings and caveats: Scientists sampled the repertoires only once the peak T cell response had passed. The donors showed a predominance of white British ancestry and of females, with possible underestimation of clonal diversity.

This sequence was found in an adult in good health. Sequencing was performed on peripheral blood, taken on day 0 of AZD1222 vaccination. This chain connects TRBV14 to TRBJ2-1; TRBD2 aligns across 9 bases. In DNA form, the CDR3 reads TGTGCCAGCAGCCGGGGAGCTAGCGGGACCTACAATGAGCAGTTCTTC. This gives the protein CASSRGASGTYNEQFF. Supplemented by reference TRBV14 and TRBJ2-1, the full variable domain reads EAGVTQFPSHSVIEKGQTVTLRCDPISGHDNLYWYRRVMGKEIKFLLHFVKESKQDESGMPNNRFLAERTGGTYSTLKVQPAELEDSGVYFCASSRGASGTYNEQFFGPGTRLTVL.